This T cell receptor beta chain appears in the sequencing data of a study of cytomegalovirus exposure and HLA in healthy donors. Study-level findings and limits: Roughly even sequencing depth across donors was the assumption behind the presence/absence analyses.

A remark on this clone: Antigen specificity is unknown.

The CDR3 loop spans 16 amino acids. V dropped 0 bases and J dropped 1; count of bases not matched to a gene: 3. The germline gives CDR1 SGHRS, CDR2 YFSETQ. The study ran its PCR with 60 Vbeta and 13 Jbeta primers. Some clones are missing from TCRdb's copy, which holds only in-frame ones; the method was immunoSEQ multiplex PCR. The sample gives 120,000 or so clones, roughly 80% of which show up once; around 3% is in the top ten. The chain employs TRBV5-1 and TRBJ2-3; 9 bases match TRBD2. The TCR was taken from a male donor in good health and CMV-seronegative. Material: PBMCs. CDR3 protein: CASSLGASGGTDTQYF. In DNA, the CDR3 is TGCGCCAGCAGCTTGGGGGCTAGCGGGGGCACAGATACGCAGTATTTT.